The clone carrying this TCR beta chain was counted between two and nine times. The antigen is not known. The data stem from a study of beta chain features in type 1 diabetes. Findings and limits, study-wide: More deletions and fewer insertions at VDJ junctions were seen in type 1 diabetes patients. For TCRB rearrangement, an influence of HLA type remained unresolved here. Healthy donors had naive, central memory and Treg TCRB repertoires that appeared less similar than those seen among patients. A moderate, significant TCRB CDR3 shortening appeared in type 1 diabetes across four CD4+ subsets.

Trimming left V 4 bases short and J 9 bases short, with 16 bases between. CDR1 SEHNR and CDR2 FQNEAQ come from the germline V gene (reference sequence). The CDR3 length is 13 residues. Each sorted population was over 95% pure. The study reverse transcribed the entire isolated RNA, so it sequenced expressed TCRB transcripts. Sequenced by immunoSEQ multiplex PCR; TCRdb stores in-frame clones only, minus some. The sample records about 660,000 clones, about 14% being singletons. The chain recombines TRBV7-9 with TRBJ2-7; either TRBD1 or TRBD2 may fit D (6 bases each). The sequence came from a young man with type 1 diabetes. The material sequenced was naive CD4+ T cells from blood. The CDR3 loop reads CASSSKGGLAQYF. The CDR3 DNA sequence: TGTGCCAGCAGCTCCAAGGGGGGCCTTGCGCAGTACTTC.